The 2 T cell receptor beta chains below come from one sample, sequenced in a study of PD-1 blockade in classical Hodgkin lymphoma. In every patient, relapse followed autologous stem cell transplantation, while exposure to brentuximab vedotin differed. The method was immunoSEQ multiplex PCR; TCRdb's version includes in-frame clones alone and lacks a portion of them. The repertoire holds fewer than 3,000 clones, with approximately 59% as singletons. Source: peripheral blood mononuclear cells (PBMCs), taken at baseline. These receptors originate from a human donor with classical Hodgkin lymphoma.

The chain joins TRBV6-4 to TRBJ1-1, with D uncertain. The V end lost 6 bases, the J end lost 4 bases, and 15 bases lay between the germline ends. Germline V gene data show CDR1 as MRHNA and CDR2 as SNTAGT. This CDR3 spans 14 amino acids. This chain's CDR3 is CASSANPGITEAFF. Written as DNA, the CDR3 is TGTGCCAGCAGCGCAAACCCGGGGATCACTGAAGCTTTCTTT.

This chain links TRBV4-1 with TRBJ1-1, with D uncertain. Germline V gene data show CDR1 as MGHRA and CDR2 as YSYEKL. This CDR3 has 15 residues. Trimming left V 0 bases short and J 0 bases short, with 8 bases between. The CDR3 here is CASSQEQRLNTEAFF. The CDR3 nucleotides read TGCGCCAGCAGCCAAGAGCAGAGATTGAACACTGAAGCTTTCTTT.